One and the same sample provided the 31 T cell receptor beta chains below, sequenced in a study of identical twins. TCRdb called the 5' RACE reads again in MiXCR, with one record for every CDR3 protein. This repertoire shows around 220,000 distinct CDR3 sequences, over 12% found once; its top ten account for 8.8%. The sample consisted of memory (CD45RO+) T cells sorted from blood. All receptors come from a woman aged 18-29 years in good health.

The rearrangement links TRBV11-3 to TRBJ2-1; D not certain. This CDR3 has 14 residues. Trimming took 5 bases from V and 4 from J, leaving 12 bases between them. Germline values: CDR1 SGHNT, CDR2 YENEEA. The CDR3 loop reads CASSPVGGYNEQFF. CDR3 sequence (DNA): TGTGCCAGCAGCCCCGTTGGTGGGTACAATGAGCAGTTCTTC.

This clonotype was counted at least ten times. The CDR3 DNA reads TGTGCCATCAGTGAGGGCCAGAGCACAGATACGCAGTATTTT. Protein product: CAISEGQSTDTQYF. The chain is built from TRBV10-3 and TRBJ2-3; D gene unclear. CDR1 and CDR2 from the germline V gene are ENHRY and SYGVKD. Deletions cut 2 bases from V and 0 bases from J, with 6 bases between. CDR3 length equals 14 residues.

In its sample, this clonotype was seen many times. CDR3 protein: CASSLNRNTEAFF. CDR3 bases: TGTGCCAGCAGCTTAAACAGGAACACTGAAGCTTTCTTT. The V call is TRBV7-3, the J call TRBJ1-1; D is undetermined. This CDR3 contains 13 residues. V lost 1 base and J 1 base, leaving 4 bases between the germline ends. Germline-derived CDR1 and CDR2 are SGHTA and FQGTGA.

This clonotype was seen repeatedly, ten times or more. V usage is TRBV5-1 and J usage is TRBJ2-7, with 8 bases aligning to TRBD1. CDR1 is SGHRS and CDR2 is YFSETQ in the germline V gene. CDR3 length: 14 residues. V was clipped by 0 bases and J by 7 bases; unmatched bases: 6. The CDR3 sequence: CASSLAGQGEEQYF. CDR3 bases: TGCGCCAGCAGCTTGGCTGGACAGGGCGAAGAGCAGTACTTC.

This chain links TRBV5-1 with TRBJ2-7; the D is unclear. Looked up from germline, CDR1 is SGHRS and CDR2 is YFSETQ. V shed 4 bases and J shed 9 bases, with 20 bases lying between them. CDR3 length: 14 residues. The CDR3 region has the DNA TGCGCCAGCAGCAGTGATTCTCCGGGCCTGTGGCAGTACTTC. Translated, it gives CASSSDSPGLWQYF.

This clonotype was seen a handful of times. The chain carries TRBV3-1 and TRBJ2-1; D is perhaps TRBD2 (7 bases). The V gene lost 4 bases and the J gene lost 2 bases, with 15 bases spanning the gap. Germline loops: CDR1 LGHDT, CDR2 YNNKEL (reference sequence). This CDR3 has 16 amino acids. This CDR3 is CASSLRGGRAYNEQFF. CDR3 nucleotide sequence: TGTGCCAGCAGCCTCCGAGGGGGGAGGGCCTACAATGAGCAGTTCTTC.

This chain links TRBV12-3 or TRBV12-4 with TRBJ1-1; 9 bases line up with TRBD1. The CDR3 is 17 residues long. J was trimmed by 5 bases and V by 0 bases; bases with no gene match: 10. The CDR3 DNA sequence: TGTGCCAGCAGTTTAGCCGGGACAGGGAGGAAAGGAACTGAAGCTTTCTTT. Translating gives CASSLAGTGRKGTEAFF.

This chain links TRBV30 with TRBJ2-1; the D is unclear. Germline V gives CDR1 GTSNPN, CDR2 SVGIG (reference sequence). The CDR3 extends over 11 amino acids. V was shortened by 1 base and J by 6 bases, with 4 bases between the two germline ends. The CDR3 region is CAWSAGNEQFF. The CDR3 DNA reads as TGTGCCTGGAGTGCAGGCAATGAGCAGTTCTTC.

The rearrangement joins TRBV12-3 or TRBV12-4 to TRBJ1-1, with 7 bases aligning to TRBD1. This CDR3 has 13 amino acids. J gave up 6 bases and V 8 bases, and 9 bases lay outside the gene matches. The chain's CDR3 is CASGQAEEAEAFF. The DNA for the CDR3 is TGTGCCAGCGGACAGGCGGAGGAGGCTGAAGCTTTCTTT.

The chain recombines TRBV5-5 with TRBJ2-1, with TRBD2 matching 16 bases. V lost 2 bases and J lost 6; bases outside the gene matches: 8. CDR3 length equals 18 residues. Per germline, CDR1 SGHKS and CDR2 YYEKEE (reference sequence). The CDR3 DNA sequence: TGTGCCAGCAGCTTATTAACGGGACTAGCGGGAGGGCTCAATGAGCAGTTCTTC. Protein: CASSLLTGLAGGLNEQFF.

V and J are TRBV5-1 and TRBJ2-2; the match to TRBD1 covers 9 bases. Germline CDR1 SGHRS, CDR2 YFSETQ. V lost 4 bases and J lost 3; bases outside the gene matches: 4. This CDR3 region has 15 residues. CDR3 in DNA: TGCGCCAGCAGCCAAACAGGGGGCTACACCGGGGAGCTGTTTTTT. The encoded protein is CASSQTGGYTGELFF.

The chain carries TRBV19 and TRBJ2-1; D possibly corresponds to TRBD2 (6 bases). V was pared by 5 bases and J by 7 bases, with 18 bases between. Germline V CDR1 and CDR2: LNHDA, SQIVND (reference sequence). CDR3 length: 15 residues. The chain's CDR3 is CASSETGLFRNEQFF. Here the CDR3 DNA reads TGTGCCAGTAGTGAGACGGGACTCTTCCGGAATGAGCAGTTCTTC.

This sequence joins TRBV3-1 and TRBJ1-1; D gene ambiguous. The CDR3 spans 14 residues. The germline V gene encodes CDR1 LGHDT and CDR2 YNNKEL (reference sequence). Trimming removed 6 bases at V and 1 base at J, with 12 bases between. For the CDR3, the DNA is TGTGCCAGCAGGCTTCTAGGCCAGAACACTGAAGCTTTCTTT. It encodes CASRLLGQNTEAFF.

Only a few counts were recorded for this clonotype. The V call is TRBV4-3, the J call TRBJ2-3; TRBD2 matches 8 bases. Germline loops: CDR1 LGHNA, CDR2 YSLEER. The length of the CDR3 is 17 residues. Trimming cost V 0 bases and J 4 bases; bases outside gene matches: 9. The CDR3 sequence is CASSQDVQREYADTQYF. For the CDR3, the DNA is TGCGCCAGCAGCCAAGACGTCCAGCGGGAGTACGCAGATACGCAGTATTTT.

As for this clonotype: A read error may account for a junction end that differs from germline. The CDR3 loop reads CASSLDRDRGSNW. The CDR3 nucleotides are TGCGCCAGCAGCTTGGACCGGGACAGGGGCTCAAATTGG. The chain has TRBV5-1 and TRBJ2-4; 10 bases line up with TRBD1. The CDR3 covers 13 residues. Germline loops: CDR1 SGHRS, CDR2 YFSETQ.

This clonotype was seen at least ten times. The CDR3 is CASSSWAEAFF. CDR3 nucleotide sequence: TGTGCCAGCAGCTCCTGGGCAGAAGCTTTCTTT. The chain couples TRBV7-2 to TRBJ1-1, with no clear D. This CDR3 comprises 11 residues. Trimming shortened V by 4 bases and J by 8 bases, and 8 bases separated the two germline ends. Germline CDR1 is SGHTA and CDR2 is FQGNSA.

The chain couples TRBV7-9 to TRBJ2-1; 12 nucleotides line up with TRBD2. J gave up 2 bases and V 5 bases, and 4 bases lay outside the gene matches. The germline CDR1 and CDR2 sequences are SEHNR and FQNEAQ (reference sequence). The CDR3 is made up of 16 amino acids. The CDR3 bases are TGTGCCAGCAGCGGTAGGACTAGCGGGGCCTACAATGAGCAGTTCTTC. It encodes CASSGRTSGAYNEQFF.

The rearrangement links TRBV7-3 to TRBJ1-1, with 7 bases identical to TRBD1. Germline V gene sequence: CDR1 SGHTA, CDR2 FQGTGA. This CDR3 is 14 amino acids long. The V segment lost 2 bases and the J segment 4 bases; nucleotides outside the gene matches: 4. CDR3 residues: CASSLQGDSTEAFF. As DNA, the CDR3 is TGTGCCAGCAGCTTACAAGGGGACAGCACTGAAGCTTTCTTT.

This clonotype was seen more than once but under ten times. V usage is TRBV5-1 and J usage is TRBJ2-7; D is possibly TRBD1 (6 bases). CDR3 length: 16 residues. The germline V gene has CDR1 SGHRS and CDR2 YFSETQ. The V end was cut by 4 bases, the J end by 0 bases, with 17 bases between. The CDR3 spells CASSGYPQGSSYEQYF. CDR3 coding DNA: TGCGCCAGCAGCGGATATCCACAGGGAAGCTCCTACGAGCAGTACTTC.

This chain links TRBV4-3 with TRBJ2-3, with a weak D call TRBD1 (5 bases). V was pared by 2 bases and J by 1 base, with 7 bases between. Germline-derived CDR1 and CDR2 are LGHNA and YSLEER. The CDR3 runs 14 residues. Here the CDR3 DNA reads TGCGCCAGCAGCCAAAGGACACGCACAGATACGCAGTATTTT. It codes for CASSQRTRTDTQYF.

V and J are TRBV20-1 and TRBJ1-3; D ambiguous. CDR3 length equals 14 residues. The V end was cut by 0 bases, the J end by 4 bases, with 10 bases between. Looked up from germline, CDR1 is DFQATT and CDR2 is SNEGSKA (reference sequence). CDR3 nucleotides: TGCAGTGCTAGAGAATCGTACGCGGGAAACACCATATATTTT. Amino acid sequence: CSARESYAGNTIYF.

This clonotype has more than one count but fewer than ten. The chain employs TRBV11-2 and TRBJ2-7, with D tentatively TRBD1 or TRBD2 (6 bases each). The ends were cut back, 5 bases at V and 5 bases at J, with 13 bases in the middle. Germline V gives CDR1 SGHAT, CDR2 FQNNGV. This CDR3 contains 13 residues. In DNA form, the CDR3 reads TGTGCCAGCAGCAAGGGGGGAAAGGACGAGCAGTACTTC. Translating gives CASSKGGKDEQYF.

This clonotype appeared many times. The rearrangement links TRBV29-1 to TRBJ2-1; D is possibly TRBD2 (6 bases). Germline CDR1 is SQVTM and CDR2 is ANQGSEA. The CDR3 is 14 amino acids. V was shortened by 4 bases and J by 6 bases, with 16 bases between the two germline ends. The CDR3 spells CSVARDSLGNEQFF. CDR3 DNA: TGCAGCGTTGCCCGGGACTCCCTGGGCAATGAGCAGTTCTTC.

This clonotype was observed a few times. The chain joins TRBV7-2 to TRBJ2-1; 10 nucleotides line up with TRBD2. The CDR3 totals 17 residues. Germline assignment: CDR1 SGHTA and CDR2 FQGNSA. V dropped 1 base and J dropped 8; count of bases not matched to a gene: 11. The CDR3 loop reads CASSLVASGSGFHEQFF. The CDR3, as DNA: TGTGCCAGCAGCTTAGTGGCTAGCGGGAGTGGGTTTCATGAGCAGTTCTTC.

This chain's CDR3 is CASSPGTVQETQYF. The CDR3 nucleotides are TGTGCCAGCTCACCAGGGACAGTTCAAGAGACCCAGTACTTC. The chain couples TRBV18 to TRBJ2-5; TRBD1 matches at 7 bases. Germline-derived CDR1 and CDR2 are KGHSH and LQKENI. The V and J ends lost 2 bases and 2 bases, in that order; junction bases with no gene match: 2. The CDR3 consists of 14 residues.

The genes are TRBV6-5 and TRBJ2-7; possibly TRBD2 for D (5 bases). The V end lost 4 bases, the J end lost 7 bases, and 23 bases lay between the germline ends. The CDR3 is 16 residues long. Per the germline V gene, CDR1 is MNHEY and CDR2 is SVGAGI. The CDR3 spells CASSSAMTLPGSEQYF. CDR3 nucleotides: TGTGCCAGCAGTTCCGCTATGACTCTGCCGGGGTCGGAGCAGTACTTC.

This clonotype was seen only a few times. The V call is TRBV18, the J call TRBJ1-2; 7 bases agree with TRBD1. This CDR3 region has 13 residues. V was clipped by 3 bases and J by 8 bases; unmatched bases: 6. Germline V gives CDR1 KGHSH, CDR2 LQKENI. CDR3 DNA: TGTGCCAGCTCACCTGACAGGGAACAAGGCTACACCTTC. Its translation: CASSPDREQGYTF.

This clonotype was found a few times. This rearrangement joins TRBV12-3 or TRBV12-4 to TRBJ1-4; D gene ambiguous. This CDR3 has 16 amino acids. With 0 bases removed from V and 3 bases from J, the gap between germline ends came to 11 bases. The chain's CDR3 is CASSLASRSANEKLFF. CDR3 coding DNA: TGTGCCAGCAGTTTAGCGTCGAGGTCGGCTAATGAAAAACTGTTTTTT.

The chain links TRBV9 to TRBJ1-1, with D possibly matching TRBD1 (5 bases). Germline CDR1 SGDLS, CDR2 YYNGEE. The length of the CDR3 is 14 residues. Trimming pared 4 bases from V and 8 bases from J, leaving 18 bases between. CDR3 residues: CASSLNPGGGEAFF. The CDR3 DNA reads TGTGCCAGCAGCCTAAACCCGGGGGGAGGAGAAGCTTTCTTT.

The V call is TRBV19, the J call TRBJ1-6; 7 nucleotides line up with TRBD1. The trim removed 7 bases at V and 9 bases at J, leaving 9 bases unmatched. Germline loops: CDR1 LNHDA, CDR2 SQIVND (reference sequence). The CDR3 covers 14 residues. The CDR3 DNA reads TGTGCCAGTACTCACAGGGGCGAGGGTTCACCCCTCCACTTT. Translating gives CASTHRGEGSPLHF.

This clonotype occurred many times. The CDR3 region is CASSQGGFGQETQYF. DNA for the CDR3: TGTGCCAGCAGCCAAGGAGGTTTCGGGCAAGAGACCCAGTACTTC. The chain is built from TRBV3-1 and TRBJ2-5; D is ambiguous. Germline assignment: CDR1 LGHDT and CDR2 YNNKEL (reference sequence). The CDR3 loop spans 15 amino acids. Trimming removed 1 base from V and 2 bases from J, with 11 bases in between.